This T cell receptor beta chain was documented in a study of shared clonotypes between healthy human individuals. The CDR3 has 15 amino acids. With V trimmed by 6 bases and J by 2 bases, 7 bases remained unmatched. From germline, CDR1 is SNHLY and CDR2 FYNNEI. Each replicate PCR on the sorted subsets used 150 to 200 ng DNA (about 30,000 T cell genomes). The protocol was immunoSEQ multiplex PCR, while the TCRdb copy is restricted to in-frame clones and leaves out a portion. Of about 1.5 million clones listed, 95% to 99% were seen once; the top ten hold about 0.4%. The sequence derives from a man younger than 40 in good health. What was sequenced was naive CD4+ T cells sorted from blood. Specified subset: CD45RA+ positively selected. This chain connects TRBV2 to TRBJ2-7, with 10 bases lining up with TRBD1. CDR3 residues: CASRPRGTGAYEQYF. The CDR3 DNA follows: TGTGCCAGCAGGCCCCGGGGGACAGGGGCCTACGAGCAGTACTTC.